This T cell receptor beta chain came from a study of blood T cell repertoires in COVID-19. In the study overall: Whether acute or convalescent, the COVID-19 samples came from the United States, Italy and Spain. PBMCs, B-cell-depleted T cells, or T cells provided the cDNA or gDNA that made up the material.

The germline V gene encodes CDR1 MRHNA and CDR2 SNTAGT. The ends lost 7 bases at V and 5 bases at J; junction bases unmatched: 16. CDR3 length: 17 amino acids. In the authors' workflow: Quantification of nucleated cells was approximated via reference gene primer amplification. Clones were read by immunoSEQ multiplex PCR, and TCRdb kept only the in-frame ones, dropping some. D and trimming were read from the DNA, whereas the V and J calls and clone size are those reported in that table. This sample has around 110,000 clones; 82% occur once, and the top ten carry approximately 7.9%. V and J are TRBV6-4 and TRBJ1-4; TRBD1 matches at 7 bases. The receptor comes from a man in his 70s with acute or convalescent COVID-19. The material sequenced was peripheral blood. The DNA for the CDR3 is TGTGCCAGCAACCCAGGGGGGCGCGGAGGGGGAAATGAAAAACTGTTTTTT. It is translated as CASNPGGRGGGNEKLFF.